A selection of T cell receptor beta chains follows, all from one sample in a study of regulatory T cells in long-lasting Graves disease. One entry per CDR3 protein results from TCRdb running MiXCR on the multiplex PCR reads. The data contain about 220,000 distinct CDR3 sequences, around 19% of them singletons. The same sample was also studied in work on T cells in Graves' hyperthyroidism and ophthalmopathy.

Sequences were derived from peripheral blood mononuclear cells (PBMCs), sampled at new diagnosis, from a patient treated with antithyroid drugs. The receptors come from a woman aged 25 to 39 with Graves disease. The CDR3 runs from the conserved cysteine through the conserved F or W. A D gene is named only where the DNA matches it firmly. Where a row states a size, it is once, few, many or the class of an expanded clone; other rows omit it.

j_gene,abundance,v_gene,d_gene,CDR3aa,CDR3nt
TRBJ2-3,few,TRBV5-1,NA,CASSLIGAADTQYF,TGCGCCAGCAGCTTGATAGGGGCGGCAGATACGCAGTATTTT
TRBJ2-7,many,TRBV28,TRBD1,CASSLWQGAREQYF,TGTGCCAGCAGTTTATGGCAGGGGGCGCGGGAGCAGTACTTC
TRBJ1-2,once,TRBV28,TRBD1,CASSLDRHYGYTF,TGTGCCAGCAGTTTGGACAGGCACTATGGCTACACCTTC
TRBJ2-7,many,TRBV28,NA,CASSKPGLTTSSYEQYF,TGTGCCAGCAGTAAGCCGGGACTCACTACCAGCTCCTACGAGCAGTACTTC
TRBJ2-7,NA,TRBV6-1,TRBD1,CASSRDRAYYEQYF,TGTGCCAGCAGCCGGGACAGAGCGTACTACGAGCAGTACTTC
TRBJ2-7,many,TRBV7-9,TRBD1,CASRETGGGGEQYF,TGTGCCAGCAGGGAGACAGGGGGAGGAGGCGAGCAGTACTTC
TRBJ1-3,few,TRBV6-2/TRBV6-3,TRBD1,CASRPMDRVSGNTIYF,TGTGCCAGCAGACCGATGGACAGGGTCTCTGGAAACACCATATATTTT
TRBJ2-3,few,TRBV24-1,TRBD2,CATRGTAGGHTQYF,TGTGCCACCAGGGGGACAGCGGGGGGCCATACGCAGTATTTT
TRBJ2-2,NA,TRBV6-2/TRBV6-3,TRBD1,CASIHRGSSGTGGLFF,TGTGCCAGCATCCACAGGGGGAGCTCGGGGACCGGGGGGCTGTTTTTT
TRBJ2-4,NA,TRBV7-2,TRBD2,CASSHTSGLIQNIQYF,TGTGCCAGCAGCCATACTAGCGGACTAATCCAAAACATTCAGTACTTC